These 18 T cell receptor beta chains originate from one sample sequenced in a study of chemoradiotherapy in HPV16-positive cancers. Using immunoSEQ multiplex PCR, the repertoire was profiled, and TCRdb retains in-frame clones only, with some absent. The sample records some 2,000 clones, 80% to 90% being singletons. The source was tumor tissue, collected from a patient who underwent chemoradiotherapy. The receptors were gathered from a human donor with HPV-associated anogenital cancer.

The V call is TRBV15, the J call TRBJ1-5, with unresolved D. This CDR3 comprises 14 residues. V was clipped by 8 bases and J by 2 bases, with 13 bases between them. CDR1 is LNHNV, CDR2 YYDKDF, per germline (reference sequence). CDR3 coding DNA: TGTGCCACCGCCCTGGCTAGGGGCAATCAGCCCCAGCATTTT. It translates to CATALARGNQPQHF. Together with reference TRBV15 and TRBJ1-5, the CDR3 gives the full variable domain: DAMVIQNPRYQVTQFGKPVTLSCSQTLNHNVMYWYQQKSSQAPKLLFHYYDKDFNNEADTPDNFQSRRPNTSFCFLDIRSPGLGDTAMYLCATALARGNQPQHFGDGTRLSIL.

This clone was recorded a few times. The chain combines TRBV19 with TRBJ2-1; TRBD2 agrees at 7 bases. The V gene end was trimmed by 7 bases and the J gene end by 6 bases; junction bases not matched to a gene: 12. Looked up from germline, CDR1 is LNHDA and CDR2 is SQIVND (reference sequence). The CDR3 extends over 15 amino acids. In nucleotides, the CDR3 is TGTGCCAGTATGCCCGGGGCCCCGGGGGGCAATGAGCAGTTCTTC. Protein product: CASMPGAPGGNEQFF. The variable domain in full, completed from reference TRBV19 and TRBJ2-1, reads DGGITQSPKYLFRKEGQNVTLSCEQNLNHDAMYWYRQDPGQGLRLIYYSQIVNDFQKGDIAEGYSVSREKKESFPLTVTSAQKNPTAFYLCASMPGAPGGNEQFFGPGTRLTVL.

The chain is built from TRBV6-1 and TRBJ2-5, with 9 bases matching TRBD2. The CDR3 totals 15 residues. Germline V gene sequence: CDR1 MNHNS, CDR2 SASEGT. V trimming: 4 bases; J trimming: 2 bases; junction bases outside the gene matches: 5. The chain's CDR3 is CASSALGLAQETQYF. DNA of the CDR3: TGTGCCAGCAGTGCATTGGGACTAGCACAAGAGACCCAGTACTTC.

The CDR3 sequence is CASKWSSSGNTEAFF. The DNA of the CDR3 is TGTGCCAGTAAATGGTCCTCCTCCGGGAACACTGAAGCTTTCTTT. The V call is TRBV19, the J call TRBJ1-1; no firm D call. The CDR3 runs 15 residues. Trimming removed 7 bases from V and 1 base from J, with 16 bases in between. From germline, CDR1 is LNHDA and CDR2 SQIVND (reference sequence). Full variable domain (remainder filled in from reference TRBV19 and TRBJ1-1): DGGITQSPKYLFRKEGQNVTLSCEQNLNHDAMYWYRQDPGQGLRLIYYSQIVNDFQKGDIAEGYSVSREKKESFPLTVTSAQKNPTAFYLCASKWSSSGNTEAFFGQGTRLTVV.

The chain has TRBV5-1 and TRBJ1-5; the D gene is possibly TRBD1 (5 bases). CDR1 and CDR2 (germline): SGHRS, YFSETQ. This CDR3 comprises 15 residues. V lost 0 bases and J lost 4, with 11 bases in between. In DNA, the CDR3 is TGCGCCAGCAGCTTGGCCGGGGCAGAGAATCAGCCCCAGCATTTT. Its translation is CASSLAGAENQPQHF.

The rearrangement links TRBV27 to TRBJ2-4; D is possibly TRBD1 or TRBD2 (5 bases each). CDR1 is MNHEY, CDR2 SMNVEV, per germline (reference sequence). Trimming removed 5 bases from V and 5 bases from J, with 19 bases in between. This CDR3 region has 16 residues. CDR3 bases: TGTGCCAGCAGTCCTCGAGGGACCTCATTCGAAAACATTCAGTACTTC. This gives the protein CASSPRGTSFENIQYF.

The chain uses TRBV14 and TRBJ2-3; D may correspond to TRBD1 or TRBD2 (5 bases each). CDR1 is SGHDN, CDR2 FVKESK, per germline. This CDR3 is built from 13 residues. V shed 4 bases and J shed 6 bases, with 11 bases lying between them. CDR3 in DNA: TGTGCCAGCAGCCCGAGGGGTTTGGATACGCAGTATTTT. Residues: CASSPRGLDTQYF.

V and J are TRBV19 and TRBJ2-7; 7 nucleotides match TRBD1. Germline-derived CDR1 and CDR2 are LNHDA and SQIVND (reference sequence). This CDR3 has 13 amino acids. V trimming: 5 bases; J trimming: 10 bases; junction bases outside the gene matches: 11. CDR3 region: CASSYRSGTDQYF. DNA of the CDR3: TGTGCCAGTAGTTATAGATCTGGGACAGATCAGTACTTC.

This chain links TRBV27 with TRBJ2-7; D may correspond to TRBD1 or TRBD2 (5 bases each). The CDR3 has 11 amino acids. Germline lookup yields CDR1 MNHEY and CDR2 SMNVEV (reference sequence). Trimming removed 5 bases at V and 6 bases at J, with 8 bases between. The CDR3 reads CASSGGFEQYF. CDR3 in DNA: TGTGCCAGCAGTGGGGGTTTCGAGCAGTACTTC.

V and J are TRBV4-1 and TRBJ2-7, with D possibly being TRBD1 or TRBD2 (5 bases each). Trimming pared 0 bases from V and 2 bases from J, leaving 14 bases between. This CDR3 has 16 residues. The germline V gene encodes CDR1 MGHRA and CDR2 YSYEKL. As DNA, the CDR3 is TGCGCCAGCAGCCAAGATTCGAGGGGCAGTCCCTACGAGCAGTACTTC. Protein: CASSQDSRGSPYEQYF.

V gene TRBV11-2 combines with J gene TRBJ1-1; D is undetermined. In germline, CDR1 is SGHAT, CDR2 FQNNGV. Trimming took off 1 base at V and 0 bases at J, with 3 bases between the two ends. The length of the CDR3 is 13 residues. CDR3 residues: CASSLGVNTEAFF. Written as DNA, the CDR3 is TGTGCCAGCAGCTTAGGAGTGAACACTGAAGCTTTCTTT.

V and J are TRBV5-1 and TRBJ2-4; tentatively, D is TRBD1 (5 bases). Trimming removed 5 bases from V and 6 bases from J, with 24 bases in between. The length of the CDR3 is 17 residues. Looked up from germline, CDR1 is SGHRS and CDR2 is YFSETQ. The CDR3 is CASRQAGGGADGNIQYF. CDR3 bases: TGCGCCAGCAGACAAGCCGGTGGTGGGGCCGACGGAAACATTCAGTACTTC.

This chain joins TRBV7-3 and TRBJ2-3; D is perhaps TRBD2 (5 bases). The germline V gene encodes CDR1 SGHTA and CDR2 FQGTGA. This CDR3 has 14 amino acids. V was clipped by 2 bases and J by 4 bases, with 10 bases between them. The CDR3 region has the DNA TGTGCCAGCAGCTTAGGCCTAGCCGCAGATACGCAGTATTTT. Encoded protein: CASSLGLAADTQYF.

This chain links TRBV7-2 with TRBJ2-7; no clear D. Trimming removed 5 bases at V and 3 bases at J, with 17 bases between. The CDR3 extends over 15 amino acids. Germline CDR1 SGHTA, CDR2 FQGNSA. CDR3 amino acids: CASSPSYSRHYEQYF. As DNA, the CDR3 is TGTGCCAGCAGCCCATCGTACAGCCGCCACTACGAGCAGTACTTC.

This chain uses TRBV18 with TRBJ1-2; 8 nucleotides agree with TRBD1. J was trimmed by 6 bases and V by 3 bases; bases with no gene match: 9. Germline CDR1 KGHSH, CDR2 LQKENI. The CDR3 runs 15 residues. Here the CDR3 reads CASSPRSQGEDGYTF. CDR3 nucleotide sequence: TGTGCCAGCTCACCCCGTTCACAGGGGGAAGATGGCTACACCTTC.

The V gene is TRBV10-2, the J gene TRBJ2-7; D might be TRBD1 (6 bases). Per germline, CDR1 WSHSY and CDR2 SAAADI. This CDR3 region has 15 residues. Trimming left V 6 bases short and J 0 bases short, with 15 bases between. The CDR3 bases are TGCGCCAGCAGCGACGCAGGGGTTTTCTCCTACGAGCAGTACTTC. Protein sequence: CASSDAGVFSYEQYF.

The chain joins TRBV5-1 to TRBJ1-2; D not certain. The CDR3 is 17 amino acids. Between the trimmed V and J ends, which lost 0 bases and 4 bases, there was a span of 19 bases. The germline gives CDR1 SGHRS, CDR2 YFSETQ. The CDR3 sequence is CASSLEGTPRGPYGYTF. The CDR3 DNA reads as TGCGCCAGCAGCTTGGAGGGCACTCCGCGAGGACCCTATGGCTACACCTTC.

The chain combines TRBV11-3 with TRBJ2-1, with D possibly called TRBD1 or TRBD2 (5 bases each). Trimming cost V 3 bases and J 6 bases, with 24 bases left between them. The length of the CDR3 is 18 residues. Germline CDR1 SGHNT, CDR2 YENEEA. CDR3 sequence: CASSFPPALRGSVNEQFF. The CDR3 nucleotides are TGTGCCAGCAGCTTCCCCCCGGCTCTGAGGGGTTCAGTCAATGAGCAGTTCTTC.